This T cell receptor beta chain was retrieved from a study of T cell responses to AZD1222 COVID-19 vaccine. Study findings and constraints: Of the AZD1222 recipients, only five to seven were seropositive at baseline.

Clones were read by immunoSEQ multiplex PCR, and TCRdb kept only the in-frame ones, dropping some. The sample consists of about 150,000 clones, over 90% of them appearing once. The CDR3 is 15 amino acids. V lost 0 bases and J lost 0, with 8 bases in between. CDR1 is SGDLS, CDR2 YYNGEE, per germline. Concerning this clone: No antigen is known for it.

The sequence was obtained from an adult in good health. The sample here was peripheral blood, taken on day 0 of AZD1222 vaccination. The V call is TRBV9, the J call TRBJ2-3; no definite D call. DNA for the CDR3: TGTGCCAGCAGCGTAGAGGCCCGGAGCACAGATACGCAGTATTTT. Its translation: CASSVEARSTDTQYF.